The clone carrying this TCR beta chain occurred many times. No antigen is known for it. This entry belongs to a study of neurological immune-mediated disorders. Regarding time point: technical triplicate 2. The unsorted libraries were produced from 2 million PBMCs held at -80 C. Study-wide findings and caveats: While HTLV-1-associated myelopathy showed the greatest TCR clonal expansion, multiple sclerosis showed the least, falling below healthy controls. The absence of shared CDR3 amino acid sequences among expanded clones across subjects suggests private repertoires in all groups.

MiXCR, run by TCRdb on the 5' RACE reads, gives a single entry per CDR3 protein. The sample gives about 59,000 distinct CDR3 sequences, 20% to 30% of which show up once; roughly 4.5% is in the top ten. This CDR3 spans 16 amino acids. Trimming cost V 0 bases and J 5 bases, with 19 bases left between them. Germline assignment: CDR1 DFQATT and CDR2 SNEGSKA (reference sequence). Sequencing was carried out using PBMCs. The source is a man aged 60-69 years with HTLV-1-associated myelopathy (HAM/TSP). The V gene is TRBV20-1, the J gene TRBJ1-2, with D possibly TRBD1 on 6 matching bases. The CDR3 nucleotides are TGCAGTGCTAGAGATCAGCGGGGGGCAACAGATTATGGCTACACCTTC. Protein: CSARDQRGATDYGYTF.